These T cell receptor beta chains were read from a single sample in a study of cytomegalovirus exposure and HLA in healthy donors. TCRdb keeps only in-frame clones here, not all; method: immunoSEQ multiplex PCR. The profile shows about 270,000 clones, around 65% of them singletons. Material for sequencing was PBMCs. The receptors originated from a female donor in good health and CMV-seronegative. The CDR3 runs from the conserved cysteine through the conserved F or W. Each record gives: V gene, clone size, J gene, D gene, CDR3 DNA, CDR3 protein. The D gene is left open where the match is weak. A row's size may be missing; if present it is once, few, many or a size class.

>TRBV19|.|TRBJ1-5|TRBD1
TGTGCCAGTAGTCTCCCCGGGACAGGGGGGAATCAGCCCCAGCATTTT
CASSLPGTGGNQPQHF
>TRBV11-1|.|TRBJ2-7|TRBD1
TGTGCCAGCAGCTTAGGGGCAGGGGGAGCCTACGAGCAGTACTTC
CASSLGAGGAYEQYF
>TRBV7-9|few|TRBJ1-5|.
TGTGCCAGCAGCTTAGCGGGGGGGAATCAGCCCCAGCATTTT
CASSLAGGNQPQHF
>TRBV19|.|TRBJ2-7|TRBD1
TGTGCCAGTAGTGACCGGGACAGGGGAAAGCAGTACTTC
CASSDRDRGKQYF
>TRBV5-1|few|TRBJ2-2|.
TGCGCCAGCAGCTTGGCTACAGGGACCGGGGAGCTGTTTTTT
CASSLATGTGELFF
>TRBV2|.|TRBJ1-1|.
TGTGCCAGCAGTTCTCGACTCGAAGCTTTCTTT
CASSSRLEAFF
>TRBV30|.|TRBJ2-3|TRBD2
TGTGCCTGGAGTATCGGACTAGCGGTAGATACGCAGTATTTT
CAWSIGLAVDTQYF
>TRBV6-6|.|TRBJ1-4|.
TGTGCCAGCGGTCCCCTCAGGGAAGTACTGTTTTTT
CASGPLREVLFF
>TRBV5-4|.|TRBJ2-7|.
TGTGCCAGCAGCTTCGAGCGGCGTACCTACGAGCAGTACTTC
CASSFERRTYEQYF
>TRBV7-3|.|TRBJ1-2|TRBD1
TGTGCCAGCAGCTTATTCGGACAGGGAAGTGGCTACACCTTC
CASSLFGQGSGYTF
>TRBV6-5|.|TRBJ2-1|TRBD1
TGTGCCAGCAGCCCGGGACAGATCTCCTACAATGAGCAGTTCTTC
CASSPGQISYNEQFF
>TRBV5-1|.|TRBJ2-5|.
TGCGCCAGCAGCCAGCAAGAGACCCAGTACTTC
CASSQQETQYF
>TRBV10-3|.|TRBJ1-5|.
TGTGCCACAGGGGCCGTTCTCGATCAGCCCCAGCATTTT
CATGAVLDQPQHF
>TRBV4-2|.|TRBJ1-1|.
TGTGCCAGCAGCCAAGATAACGCTCTCGGGGGGACTGAAGCTTTCTTT
CASSQDNALGGTEAFF
>TRBV29-1|.|TRBJ2-1|.
TGCAGCGTGGAAACCGGGTCCCAATCCGGCGAGCAGTTCTTC
CSVETGSQSGEQFF
>TRBV27|.|TRBJ2-1|TRBD1
TGTGCCAGCAGTTCGGGACAGGACTACAATGAGCAGTTCTTC
CASSSGQDYNEQFF
>TRBV5-6|.|TRBJ2-5|TRBD2
TGTGCCAGCAGCTTTCGGCTAGCGGGAAGTGAGACCCAGTACTTC
CASSFRLAGSETQYF
>TRBV9|.|TRBJ2-7|TRBD2
TGTGCCAGCAGCGTGGGACTAGCGGGACTGTACGAGCAGTACTTC
CASSVGLAGLYEQYF
>TRBV18|few|TRBJ2-5|.
TGTGCCAGCTCACCACCTAGAGGAGGGAAAGAGACCCAGTACTTC
CASSPPRGGKETQYF
>TRBV5-1|few|TRBJ2-7|.
TGCGCCAGCAGCCGGTTCCAGGGGAGTGGGCTAGCGGTTTCCTACGAGCAGTACTTC
CASSRFQGSGLAVSYEQYF
>TRBV10-3|once|TRBJ2-1|TRBD2
TGTGCCATCCCAGGAGCGGGAGACAATGAGCAGTTCTTC
CAIPGAGDNEQFF
>TRBV4-1|.|TRBJ1-2|.
TGCGCCAGCAGCCAAGATCGGGGGGGTGGCTACACCTTC
CASSQDRGGGYTF
>TRBV7-9|.|TRBJ2-1|.
TGTGCCAGCAGCTTAGCAGGGCGGCAGGGCCTCTACAATGAGCAGTTCTTC
CASSLAGRQGLYNEQFF
>TRBV27|.|TRBJ2-7|.
TGTGCCAGCAGTTTTGAGACTCGGGGCGAGCAGTACTTC
CASSFETRGEQYF
>TRBV7-9|.|TRBJ1-1|TRBD1
TGTGCCAGCAGCCCTAACGGGACAGTGAACACTGAAGCTTTCTTT
CASSPNGTVNTEAFF
>TRBV6-5|.|TRBJ2-3|.
TGTGCCAGCAGTCGCCGAGTTGGCACAGATACGCAGTATTTT
CASSRRVGTDTQYF
>TRBV2|few|TRBJ2-2|TRBD2
TGTGCCAGCAGTCTAGCGGGAGTGTCTAACACCGGGGAGCTGTTTTTT
CASSLAGVSNTGELFF
>TRBV27|.|TRBJ1-2|.
TGTGCCAGCAGTGGCAAAGCGGGAGGCTACACCTTC
CASSGKAGGYTF
>TRBV12-5|.|TRBJ2-3|.
TGTGCTAGTGGTTTGGCAGGGACAGATACGCAGTATTTT
CASGLAGTDTQYF
>TRBV11-2|.|TRBJ1-1|.
TGTGCCAGCAGCTTATTACTAGGGTTCACTGAAGCTTTCTTT
CASSLLLGFTEAFF
>TRBV21-1|.|TRBJ2-1|.
TGTGCCAGCAGCATAGTAGCTAGCGGGTGGGTTGGTGAGCAGTTCTTC
CASSIVASGWVGEQFF
>TRBV27|few|TRBJ2-2|.
TGTGCCAGCAGTTTCGGGACGAACACCGGGGAGCTGTTTTTT
CASSFGTNTGELFF
>TRBV4-1|.|TRBJ2-7|.
TGCGCCAGCAGCCATAACCGGGACTACGAGCAGTACTTC
CASSHNRDYEQYF
>TRBV6-5|.|TRBJ2-7|TRBD2
TGTGCCAGCAGTTACTCGACTCTAGCGGGAATTGAGCAGTACTTC
CASSYSTLAGIEQYF
>TRBV7-8|few|TRBJ1-5|.
TGTGCCAGCGGAGGAGGTTTTCTTAGCAATCAGCCCCAGCATTTT
CASGGGFLSNQPQHF
>TRBV27|.|TRBJ2-2|TRBD2
TGTGCCAGCAGTCCGATCGGGACTAGCGGAGGCACCGGGGAGCTGTTTTTT
CASSPIGTSGGTGELFF
>TRBV7-8|.|TRBJ2-7|TRBD1
TGTGCCAGCAGCTTAGGGCCGGGACAGGGTAACGACGAGCAGTACTTC
CASSLGPGQGNDEQYF
>TRBV6-1|.|TRBJ2-3|.
TGTGCCAGCAGGTACAGGGTGACGCAGTATTTT
CASRYRVTQYF
>TRBV18|.|TRBJ2-7|TRBD1
TGTGCCAGCTCACCACCGGGACAGGGTCGTGACCAGCAGTACTTC
CASSPPGQGRDQQYF
>TRBV11-3|.|TRBJ2-1|.
TGTGCCAGCAGCTTAGGTGGTAGCGGATCCTACAATGAGCAGTTCTTC
CASSLGGSGSYNEQFF